One and the same sample provided the 11 T cell receptor beta chains below, sequenced in a study of shared clonotypes between healthy human individuals. CD45RO-negative, CCR7-selected cells formed the naive CD8 fraction, which excluded terminally differentiated effector memory CD45RA+ cells. Sequencing was performed with immunoSEQ multiplex PCR; in TCRdb, only in-frame clones are kept and a portion is missing. The sample has hundreds of thousands of clones; 85% to 95% are singletons. Sequenced: naive CD8+ T cells sorted from blood. These receptors were obtained from a woman aged 30 to 39 in good health.

The chain couples TRBV6-1 to TRBJ2-1, with D possibly matching TRBD2 (6 bases). Germline assignment: CDR1 MNHNS and CDR2 SASEGT. V shed 3 bases and J shed 6 bases, with 15 bases lying between them. The length of the CDR3 is 15 residues. CDR3 bases: TGTGCCAGCAGTGATATGCGGAGACTAGTCAATGAGCAGTTCTTC. Protein sequence: CASSDMRRLVNEQFF.

V and J are TRBV28 and TRBJ1-1; no firm D call. Germline CDR1 is MDHEN and CDR2 is SYDVKM. Trimming took 5 bases from V and 1 from J, leaving 20 bases between them. The CDR3 has 17 residues. CDR3 in DNA: TGTGCCAGCAGTCCCTCAGCCCTTCTAAATCGGAACACTGAAGCTTTCTTT. This translates into CASSPSALLNRNTEAFF.

The chain couples TRBV27 to TRBJ2-7; 14 bases align to TRBD2. Trimming took 6 bases from V and 5 from J; bases not matched to a gene: 6. The CDR3 has 15 amino acids. Germline CDR1 reads MNHEY; CDR2 reads SMNVEV (reference sequence). This CDR3 is CASSQGLAGVDEQYF. CDR3 nucleotide sequence: TGTGCCAGCAGCCAGGGACTAGCGGGAGTCGACGAGCAGTACTTC.

As DNA, the CDR3 is TGTGCCAGCAGCGTAGACGAGTATGAGCAGTTCTTC. Translated, it gives CASSVDEYEQFF. This chain uses TRBV9 with TRBJ2-1; D ambiguous. The ends were cut back, 0 bases at V and 8 bases at J, with 6 bases in the middle. The germline V gene encodes CDR1 SGDLS and CDR2 YYNGEE. The length of the CDR3 is 12 residues.

The chain carries TRBV28 and TRBJ2-7; TRBD2 agrees at 8 bases. Trimming cost V 4 bases and J 6 bases; bases outside gene matches: 14. Germline values: CDR1 MDHEN, CDR2 SYDVKM. There are 16 residues in the CDR3. CDR3 sequence: CASSSPGGDLTLEQYF. CDR3 DNA sequence: TGTGCCAGCAGTTCCCCGGGGGGGGATTTAACCCTCGAGCAGTACTTC.

The chain joins TRBV6-5 to TRBJ1-1; unclear D gene. Trimming pared 0 bases from V and 0 bases from J, leaving 11 bases between. This CDR3 region has 16 residues. Germline CDR1 and CDR2: MNHEY and SVGAGI. CDR3 loop: CASSYSSEDLNTEAFF. The CDR3 region has the DNA TGTGCCAGCAGTTACTCGTCAGAGGATCTGAACACTGAAGCTTTCTTT.

J is TRBJ2-4 and V is TRBV7-2, with TRBD2 matching 8 bases. V lost 3 bases and J lost 4; bases outside the gene matches: 2. Germline V gene data show CDR1 as SGHTA and CDR2 as FQGNSA. The CDR3 is 14 amino acids. CDR3 sequence: CASSFAGGKNIQYF. In DNA, the CDR3 is TGTGCCAGCAGCTTTGCGGGAGGTAAAAACATTCAGTACTTC.

On this clone itself: The same CDR3 also results from other DNA sequences found in this sample. V and J are TRBV5-4 and TRBJ2-3; 7 nucleotides match TRBD2. Trimming cost V 2 bases and J 0 bases; bases outside gene matches: 3. This CDR3 region has 15 residues. Germline CDR1 is SGHNT and CDR2 is YYREEE (reference sequence). CDR3 residues: CASSFGGGSTDTQYF. The CDR3 bases are TGTGCCAGCAGCTTCGGGGGAGGGAGCACAGATACGCAGTATTTT.

The V gene is TRBV28, the J gene TRBJ2-1; 10 bases agree with TRBD2. Trimming cost V 2 bases and J 0 bases; bases outside gene matches: 13. The CDR3 totals 20 residues. Germline lookup yields CDR1 MDHEN and CDR2 SYDVKM. CDR3 DNA: TGTGCCAGCAGTTTACTCGTCGGACTAGCGGAGCAGAGCTCCTACAATGAGCAGTTCTTC. It specifies CASSLLVGLAEQSSYNEQFF.

V usage is TRBV11-2 and J usage is TRBJ2-1; 13 nucleotides match TRBD2. Unmatched junction bases numbered 12, after V lost 5 bases and J lost 5 bases. The CDR3 has 18 residues. CDR1 is SGHAT, CDR2 FQNNGV, per germline. The CDR3 nucleotides are TGTGCCAGCAGCCCCTATCCAACTAGCGGGAGGGCCAACAATGAGCAGTTCTTC. Its translation: CASSPYPTSGRANNEQFF.

The V call is TRBV27, the J call TRBJ2-5; D not resolved. Germline V gene sequence: CDR1 MNHEY, CDR2 SMNVEV (reference sequence). CDR3 length equals 14 residues. V was shortened by 5 bases and J by 0 bases, with 10 bases between the two germline ends. In DNA, the CDR3 is TGTGCCAGCAGTGATCGGGCAAACCAAGAGACCCAGTACTTC. It codes for CASSDRANQETQYF.